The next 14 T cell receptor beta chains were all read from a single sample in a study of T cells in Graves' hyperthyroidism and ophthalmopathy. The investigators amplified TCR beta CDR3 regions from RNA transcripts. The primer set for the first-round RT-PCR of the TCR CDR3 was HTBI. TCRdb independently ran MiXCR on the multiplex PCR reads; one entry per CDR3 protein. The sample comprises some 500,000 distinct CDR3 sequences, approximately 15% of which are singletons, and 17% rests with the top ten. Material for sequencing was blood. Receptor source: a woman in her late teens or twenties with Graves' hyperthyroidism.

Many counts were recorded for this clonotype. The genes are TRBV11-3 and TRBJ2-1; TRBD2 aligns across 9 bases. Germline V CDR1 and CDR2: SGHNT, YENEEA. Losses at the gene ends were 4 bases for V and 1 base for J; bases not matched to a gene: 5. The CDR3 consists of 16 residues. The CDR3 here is CASSYSLAGSYNEQFF. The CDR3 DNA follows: TGTGCCAGCAGCTATAGTCTAGCGGGATCCTACAATGAGCAGTTCTTC.

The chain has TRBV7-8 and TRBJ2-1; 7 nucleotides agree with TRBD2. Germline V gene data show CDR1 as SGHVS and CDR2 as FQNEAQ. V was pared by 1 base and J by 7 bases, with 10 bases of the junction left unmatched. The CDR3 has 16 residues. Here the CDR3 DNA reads TGTGCCAGCAGCTTAGGGAAGCGGGAAAGAAGGAATGAGCAGTTCTTC. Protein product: CASSLGKRERRNEQFF.

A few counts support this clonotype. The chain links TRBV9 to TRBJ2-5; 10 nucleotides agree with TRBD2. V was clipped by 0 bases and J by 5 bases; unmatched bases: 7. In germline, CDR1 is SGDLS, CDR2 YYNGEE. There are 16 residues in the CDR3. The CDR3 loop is CASSVDLSGGGETQYF. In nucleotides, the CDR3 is TGTGCCAGCAGCGTAGACCTAAGCGGGGGGGGGGAGACCCAGTACTTC.

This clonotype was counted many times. CDR3 in DNA: TGTGCCAGCAGCATCGGCGGGGGGGGAGACTACGAGCAGTACGTC. This translates into CASSIGGGGDYEQYV. The chain carries TRBV11-2 and TRBJ2-7, with 9 nucleotides matching TRBD2. CDR1 SGHAT and CDR2 FQNNGV come from the germline V gene. The trim removed 5 bases at V and 3 bases at J, leaving 8 bases unmatched. The CDR3 is made up of 15 amino acids.

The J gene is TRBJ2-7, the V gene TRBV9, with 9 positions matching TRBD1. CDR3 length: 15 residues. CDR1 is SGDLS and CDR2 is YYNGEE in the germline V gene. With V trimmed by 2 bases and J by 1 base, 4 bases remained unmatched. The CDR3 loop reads CASSVGGTGSYEQYF. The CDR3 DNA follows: TGTGCCAGCAGCGTCGGTGGGACAGGGTCCTACGAGCAGTACTTC.

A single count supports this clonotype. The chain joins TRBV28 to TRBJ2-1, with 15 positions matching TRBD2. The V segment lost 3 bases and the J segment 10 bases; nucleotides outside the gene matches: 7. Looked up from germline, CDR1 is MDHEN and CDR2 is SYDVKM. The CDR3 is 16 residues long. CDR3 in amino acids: CASSFPGLAGGQEQFF. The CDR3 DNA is TGTGCCAGCAGTTTTCCCGGACTAGCGGGAGGGCAAGAGCAGTTCTTC.

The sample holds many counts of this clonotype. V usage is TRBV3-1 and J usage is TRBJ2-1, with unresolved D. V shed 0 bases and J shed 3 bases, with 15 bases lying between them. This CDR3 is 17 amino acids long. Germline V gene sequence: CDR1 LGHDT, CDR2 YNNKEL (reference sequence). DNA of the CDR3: TGTGCCAGCAGCCAAGATTTTACGGGCGGTAGCTACAATGAGCAGTTCTTC. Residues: CASSQDFTGGSYNEQFF.

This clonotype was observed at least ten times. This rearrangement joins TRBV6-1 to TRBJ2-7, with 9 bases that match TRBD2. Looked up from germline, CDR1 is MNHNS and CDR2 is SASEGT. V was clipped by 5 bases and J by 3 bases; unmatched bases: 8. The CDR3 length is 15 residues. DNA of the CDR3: TGTGCCAGCAGTTACCGGTCGACTAGCGGCTACGAGCAGTACTTC. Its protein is CASSYRSTSGYEQYF.

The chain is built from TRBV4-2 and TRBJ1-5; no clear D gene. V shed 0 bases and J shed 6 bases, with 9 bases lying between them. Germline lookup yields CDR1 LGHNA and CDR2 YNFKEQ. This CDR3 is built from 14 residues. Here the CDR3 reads CASSQDEAVQPQHF. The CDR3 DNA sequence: TGTGCCAGCAGCCAAGATGAGGCTGTTCAGCCCCAGCATTTT.

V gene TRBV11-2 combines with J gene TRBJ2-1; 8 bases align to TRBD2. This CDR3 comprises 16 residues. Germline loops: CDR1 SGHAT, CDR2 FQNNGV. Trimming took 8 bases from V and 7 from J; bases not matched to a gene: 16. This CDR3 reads CASGPQGSGTYNEQFF. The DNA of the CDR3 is TGTGCCAGCGGGCCGCAGGGTAGCGGGACTTATAATGAGCAGTTCTTC.

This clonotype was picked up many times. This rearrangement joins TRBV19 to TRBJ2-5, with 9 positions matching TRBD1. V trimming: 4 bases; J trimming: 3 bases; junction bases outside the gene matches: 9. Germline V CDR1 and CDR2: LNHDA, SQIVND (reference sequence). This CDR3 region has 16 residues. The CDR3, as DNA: TGTGCCAGTAGTAGGGTTCCGGGACAGGGCGAAGAGACCCAGTACTTC. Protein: CASSRVPGQGEETQYF. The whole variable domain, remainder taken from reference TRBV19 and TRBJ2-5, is DGGITQSPKYLFRKEGQNVTLSCEQNLNHDAMYWYRQDPGQGLRLIYYSQIVNDFQKGDIAEGYSVSREKKESFPLTVTSAQKNPTAFYLCASSRVPGQGEETQYFGPGTRLLVL.

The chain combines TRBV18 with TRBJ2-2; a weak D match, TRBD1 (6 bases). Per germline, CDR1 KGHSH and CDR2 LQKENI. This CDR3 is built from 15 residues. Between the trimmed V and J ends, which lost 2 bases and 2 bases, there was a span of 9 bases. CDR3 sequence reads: CASSPMDRNTGELFF. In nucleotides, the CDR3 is TGTGCCAGCTCACCAATGGACAGAAACACCGGGGAGCTGTTTTTT.

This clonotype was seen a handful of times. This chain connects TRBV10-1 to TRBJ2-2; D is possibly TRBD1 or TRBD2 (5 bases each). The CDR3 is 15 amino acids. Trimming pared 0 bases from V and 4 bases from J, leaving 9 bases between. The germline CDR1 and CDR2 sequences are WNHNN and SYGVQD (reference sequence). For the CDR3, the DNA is TGCGCCAGCAGTGAGTCCACAGGAGGCACCGGGGAGCTGTTTTTT. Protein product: CASSESTGGTGELFF.

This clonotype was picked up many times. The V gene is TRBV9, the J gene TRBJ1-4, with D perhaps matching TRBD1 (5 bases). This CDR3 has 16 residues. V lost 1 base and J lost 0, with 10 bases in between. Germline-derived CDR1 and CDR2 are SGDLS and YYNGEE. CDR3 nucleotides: TGTGCCAGCAGCGTATTTCCGGGGGCAACTAATGAAAAACTGTTTTTT. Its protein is CASSVFPGATNEKLFF.